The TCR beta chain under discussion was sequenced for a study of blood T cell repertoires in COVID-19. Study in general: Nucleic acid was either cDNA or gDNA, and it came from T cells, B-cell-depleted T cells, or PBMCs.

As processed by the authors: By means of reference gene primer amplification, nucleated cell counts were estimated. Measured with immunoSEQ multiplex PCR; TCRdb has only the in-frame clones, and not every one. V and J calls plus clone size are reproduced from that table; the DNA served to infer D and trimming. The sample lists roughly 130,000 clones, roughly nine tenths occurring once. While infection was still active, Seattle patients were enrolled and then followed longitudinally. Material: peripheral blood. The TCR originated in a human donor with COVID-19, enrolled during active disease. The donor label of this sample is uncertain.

The CDR3 nucleotides are TGTGCCAGTACCCTGGGACAGGGGGCCTACAATGAGCAGTTCTTC. Protein: CASTLGQGAYNEQFF. The chain has TRBV3-1 (or the pseudogene TRBV3-2) and TRBJ2-1; 11 bases are a match to TRBD1. Germline V gene data show CDR1 as LGHDT and CDR2 as YNNKEL (reference sequence). V gave up 9 bases and J gave up 2 bases; unmatched junction bases: 6. This CDR3 contains 15 residues.